The source of this TCR beta chain is a study of shared clonotypes between healthy human individuals. Study information: Plates per donor: three CD4 naive, three CD4 memory, two CD8 naive, one CD8 memory.

Trimming took 5 bases from V and 4 from J, leaving 13 bases between them. Germline V gene lookup returns CDR1 SGHVS and CDR2 FQNEAQ. The CDR3 has 14 residues. The study's findings and limits: The study sampled only blood, and tissue repertoires likely differ.

Terminally differentiated effector memory CD45RA+ cells were excluded by CCR7 positive selection of CD45RO-negative cells. On this clone: Antigen specificity is unknown.

Some clones are missing from TCRdb's copy, which holds only in-frame ones; the method was immunoSEQ multiplex PCR. The sample includes fewer than 1 million clones, approximately 96% of them seen just once. Sequenced material: naive CD8+ T cells sorted from blood. The genes are TRBV7-8 and TRBJ2-3; no definite D call. The TCR originated in a man aged 25-45 years in good health. The DNA of the CDR3 is TGTGCCAGCAGCCCCGCTAGATACGCAGATACGCAGTATTTT. Its translation is CASSPARYADTQYF. Complete variable domain (other parts from reference TRBV7-8 and TRBJ2-3): GAGVSQSPRYKVAKRGQDVALRCDPISGHVSLFWYQQALGQGPEFLTYFQNEAQLDKSGLPSDRFFAERPEGSVSTLKIQRTQQEDSAVYLCASSPARYADTQYFGPGTRLTVL.